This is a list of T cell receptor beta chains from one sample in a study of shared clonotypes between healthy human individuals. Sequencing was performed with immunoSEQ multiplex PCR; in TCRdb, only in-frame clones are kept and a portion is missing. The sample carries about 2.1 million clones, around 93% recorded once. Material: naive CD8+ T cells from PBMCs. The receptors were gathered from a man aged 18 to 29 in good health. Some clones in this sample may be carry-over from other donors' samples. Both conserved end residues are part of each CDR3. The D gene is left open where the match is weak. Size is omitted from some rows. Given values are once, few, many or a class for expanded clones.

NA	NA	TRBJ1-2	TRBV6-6	TGTGCCAGCATGTCCCTGCATGGCTACACCTTC	CASMSLHGYTF
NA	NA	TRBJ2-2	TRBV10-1	TGCGCCCGCCACGTTGGGGCCGCAGTCGGGGAGCTGTTTTTT	CARHVGAAVGELFF
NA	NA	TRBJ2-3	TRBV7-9	TGTGCCAGCATAACGCAGCCAAGCACAGATACGCAGTATTTT	CASITQPSTDTQYF
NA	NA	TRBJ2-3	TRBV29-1	TGCAGCGTTGAAACAGCGGATACGCAGTATTTT	CSVETADTQYF
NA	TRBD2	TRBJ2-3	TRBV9	TGTGCCAGCAGCGTTACAGGGCGGGAGGCCGCAGATACGCAGTATTTT	CASSVTGREAADTQYF
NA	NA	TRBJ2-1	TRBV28	TGTGCCAGCAGTCCAGTGGGGGAAGCATCCTACAATGAGCAGTTCTTC	CASSPVGEASYNEQFF
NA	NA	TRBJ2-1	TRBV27	TGTGCCAGCAGTTTCAGGGTCTACAATGAGCAGTTCTTC	CASSFRVYNEQFF
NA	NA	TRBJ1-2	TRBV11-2	TGTGCCAGCAGCTTAGATGGCCGGATCAGGGACAATGATGGCTACACCTTC	CASSLDGRIRDNDGYTF
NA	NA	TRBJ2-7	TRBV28	TGTGCCAGCAGTTTACCTCTGAATGAGCAGTACTTC	CASSLPLNEQYF
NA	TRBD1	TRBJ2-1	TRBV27	TGTGCCAGCAGTTATGGCCGGGACAGTAACAATGAGCAGTTCTTC	CASSYGRDSNNEQFF
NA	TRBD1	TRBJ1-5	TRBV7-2	TGTGCCAGCAGCTCAGAATACCCCAGGGGGCTACGTCAGCCCCAGCATTTT	CASSSEYPRGLRQPQHF
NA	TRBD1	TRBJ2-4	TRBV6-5	TGTGCCAGCAGCTGGGGACAGTACAAAAACATTCAGTACTTC	CASSWGQYKNIQYF
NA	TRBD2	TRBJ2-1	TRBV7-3	TGTGCCAGCAGCCTACTAGCGGGGGTGTACAATGAGCAGTTCTTC	CASSLLAGVYNEQFF
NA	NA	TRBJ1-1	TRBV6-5	TGTGCCAGCAGTTATTCTTCCGGGGTGAACACTGAAGCTTTCTTT	CASSYSSGVNTEAFF
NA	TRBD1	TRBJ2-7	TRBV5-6	TGTGCCAGCAGCCCGATAGGGGACAGGGGCTACGAGCAGTACTTC	CASSPIGDRGYEQYF
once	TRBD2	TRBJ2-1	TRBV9	TGTGCCAGCAGCGTAGCGACTAGCGGGAACTACAATGAGCAGTTCTTC	CASSVATSGNYNEQFF
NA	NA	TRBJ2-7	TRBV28	TGTGCCAGCAGTTTATATGGAAGGGGCTCATACGAGCAGTACTTC	CASSLYGRGSYEQYF
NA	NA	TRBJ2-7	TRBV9	TGTGCCAGCAGCCCGGGACTGTCCGGGTACGAGCAGTACTTC	CASSPGLSGYEQYF
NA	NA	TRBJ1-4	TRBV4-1	TGCGCCAGCAGCCAAGAGACCGTACGTGATGATGAAAAACTGTTTTTT	CASSQETVRDDEKLFF
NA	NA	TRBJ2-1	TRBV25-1	TGTGCCAGCAGTGAGATGACTAGTTGGAATGAGCAGTTCTTC	CASSEMTSWNEQFF
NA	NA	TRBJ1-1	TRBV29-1	TGCAGCATACCAACGGGGTTGAACACTGAAGCTTTCTTT	CSIPTGLNTEAFF
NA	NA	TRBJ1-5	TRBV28	TGTGCCAGCACTGTGGGGGGCGCGCAGCCCCAGCATTTT	CASTVGGAQPQHF
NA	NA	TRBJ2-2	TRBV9	TGTGCCAGCAGCCCCCCGGTTTGGACCGCGCACACCGGGGAGCTGTTTTTT	CASSPPVWTAHTGELFF
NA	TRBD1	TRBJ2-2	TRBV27	TGTGCCAGCAGTTATCCGGGACAGGGAAACGGGGAGCTGTTTTTT	CASSYPGQGNGELFF
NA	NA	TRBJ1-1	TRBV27	TGTGCCACTTCCCCGAGGATGAACACTGAAGCTTTCTTT	CATSPRMNTEAFF
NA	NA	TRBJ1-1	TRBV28	TGTGCCAGCAGTCCTATGAGCACTGAAGCTTTCTTT	CASSPMSTEAFF
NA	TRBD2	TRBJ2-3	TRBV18	TGTGCCAGCTCCGTTGAGCGGGACCCGCATAGCACAGATACGCAGTATTTT	CASSVERDPHSTDTQYF
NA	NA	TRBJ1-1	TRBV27	TGTGCCAGCAGTTTATCGCAGGGGATCGCGAACACTGAAGCTTTCTTT	CASSLSQGIANTEAFF
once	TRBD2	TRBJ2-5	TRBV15	TGTGCCACCAGCGGCTCCCGGGGGGGTTCAAGGAGAGAGACCCAGTACTTC	CATSGSRGGSRRETQYF
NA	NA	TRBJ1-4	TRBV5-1	TGCGCCAGCAGCTTGGCCGTGGGGGCAAGTGAAAAACTGTTTTTT	CASSLAVGASEKLFF
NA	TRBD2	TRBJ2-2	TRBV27	TGTGCCAGCGGCCTATCGACTAGCGGGATAGACGGGGAGCTGTTTTTT	CASGLSTSGIDGELFF
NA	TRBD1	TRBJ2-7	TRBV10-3	TGTGCCATCAGTGAGTTGTTACGGGACAGGGTGTACGAGCAGTACTTC	CAISELLRDRVYEQYF
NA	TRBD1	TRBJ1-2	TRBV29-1	TGCAGCGCCAGGGGACAGGGTGGCTACACCTTC	CSARGQGGYTF
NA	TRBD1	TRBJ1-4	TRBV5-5	TGTGCCAGCAGCTTAGGGACAGCTGGTATGGGAAAACTGTTTTTT	CASSLGTAGMGKLFF
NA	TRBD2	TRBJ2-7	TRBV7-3	TGTGCCAGCAGCCCGGCGGGGGGCGCAATCTACGAGCAGTACTTC	CASSPAGGAIYEQYF
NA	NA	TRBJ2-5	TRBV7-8	TGTGCCAGCAGCTTAGGCACCGTTAGGGTAGGACAAGAGACCCAGTACTTC	CASSLGTVRVGQETQYF
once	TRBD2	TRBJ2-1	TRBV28	TGTGCCAGCACCCCTAGCGGGGACCCCTGGAATGAGCAGTTCTTC	CASTPSGDPWNEQFF
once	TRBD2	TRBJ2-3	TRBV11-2	TGTGCCAGCAGCCCTCGACTAGCGGGAGGGCCGCAAGATACGCAGTATTTT	CASSPRLAGGPQDTQYF
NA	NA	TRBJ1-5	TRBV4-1	TGCGCCAGCAGCCAAGTTCCCCAGGGTTTTGGCAATCAGCCCCAGCATTTT	CASSQVPQGFGNQPQHF
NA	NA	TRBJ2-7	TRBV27	TGTGCCAGCAGTCCTGGCCGTTCCTACGAGCAGTACTTC	CASSPGRSYEQYF
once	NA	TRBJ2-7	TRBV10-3	TGTGCCATCAGTGTAAGTAGGGGATCCTCCTACGAGCAGTACTTC	CAISVSRGSSYEQYF
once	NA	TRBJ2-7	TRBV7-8	TGTGCCAGCAGCTTCCACCCGCTACCTTCCTACGAGCAGTACTTC	CASSFHPLPSYEQYF
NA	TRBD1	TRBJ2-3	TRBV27	TGTGCCAGCGGATGGACAGGGGGCGTAGATACGCAGTATTTT	CASGWTGGVDTQYF
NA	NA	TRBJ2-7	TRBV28	TGTGCCAGCAGTTTCTTGGATCTCTTC	CASSFLDLF
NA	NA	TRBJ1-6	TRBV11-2	TGTGCCAGCAGCTTAGGGGGACGCTATACACCCCTCCACTTT	CASSLGGRYTPLHF
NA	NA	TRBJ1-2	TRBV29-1	TGCAGCGTTAGGGACGTCAGAATGAACTATGGCTACACCTTC	CSVRDVRMNYGYTF
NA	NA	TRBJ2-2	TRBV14	TGTGCCAGCAGCCAAGACCCGGGATTTGGGACCGGGGAGCTGTTTTTT	CASSQDPGFGTGELFF
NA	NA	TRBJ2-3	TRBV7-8	TGTGCCAGCAGCTTAGGCAGGGGAAGCACAGATACGCAGTATTTT	CASSLGRGSTDTQYF
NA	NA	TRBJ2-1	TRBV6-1	TGTGCCAGCAGTGAAAAGAGCGGGCCCTCCTACAATGAGCAGTTCTTC	CASSEKSGPSYNEQFF
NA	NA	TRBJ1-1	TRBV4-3	TGCGCCAGCAGCCCCCGAATGGGGGCCTCCCAGACTGAAGCTTTCTTT	CASSPRMGASQTEAFF
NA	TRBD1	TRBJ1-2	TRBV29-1	TGCAGCGTTGATACCCGGACAGGGGTTGACTATGGCTACACCTTC	CSVDTRTGVDYGYTF
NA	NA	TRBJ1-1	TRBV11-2	TGTGCCAGCAGCTTAGACCCGGGCACTGAAGCTTTCTTT	CASSLDPGTEAFF
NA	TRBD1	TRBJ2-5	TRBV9	TGTGCCAGCCGACGACAGGGCGATGAGACCCAGTACTTC	CASRRQGDETQYF
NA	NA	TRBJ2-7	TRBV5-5	TGTGCCAGCAGCCCGAACCCCAGGGTAGGGGACGAGCAGTACTTC	CASSPNPRVGDEQYF
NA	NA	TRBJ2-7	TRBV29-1	TGCAGCGTCGCCCCCCGAGCCCCCTACGAGCAGTACTTC	CSVAPRAPYEQYF
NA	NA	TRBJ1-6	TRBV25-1	TGTGCCAGCAGTGGGCGCGGGATCAAAACCCTCCACTTT	CASSGRGIKTLHF